This is a list of T cell receptor beta chains from one sample in a study of cytomegalovirus exposure and HLA in healthy donors. Generated by immunoSEQ multiplex PCR, the TCRdb table keeps only in-frame clones and is missing some. The table lists about 54,000 clones, 89% of them singletons, with around 9.2% in the top ten. The sequenced material came from PBMCs. These receptors were collected from a woman younger than 30 in good health and CMV-seropositive. CDR3s include the opening cysteine and the closing phenylalanine or tryptophan. The D gene is left open where the match is weak. Size values are once, few and many counts, or a class for expanded clones, and some rows have none.

CDR3aa: CAIGEAGINNEQFF; CDR3nt: TGTGCCATCGGTGAAGCGGGGATTAACAATGAGCAGTTCTTC; v_gene: TRBV10-3; d_gene: TRBD2; j_gene: TRBJ2-1; abundance: NA
CDR3aa: CASSLRTGNLAGELFF; CDR3nt: TGCGCCAGCAGCTTGCGGACAGGGAATTTGGCCGGGGAGCTGTTTTTT; v_gene: TRBV5-1; d_gene: TRBD1; j_gene: TRBJ2-2; abundance: NA
CDR3aa: CASSVGSVRGYGYTF; CDR3nt: TGTGCCAGCAGCGTAGGTTCCGTGAGGGGGTATGGCTACACCTTC; v_gene: TRBV9; d_gene: NA; j_gene: TRBJ1-2; abundance: NA
CDR3aa: CASSDGTSGGGNTQYF; CDR3nt: TGTGCCAGCAGCGACGGGACTAGCGGGGGGGGAAATACGCAGTATTTT; v_gene: TRBV21-1; d_gene: NA; j_gene: TRBJ2-3; abundance: NA
CDR3aa: CAWSMGQSYGYTF; CDR3nt: TGTGCCTGGAGTATGGGACAGAGCTATGGCTACACCTTC; v_gene: TRBV30; d_gene: TRBD1; j_gene: TRBJ1-2; abundance: NA
CDR3aa: CASSRRSGGAGTGELFF; CDR3nt: TGCGCCAGCAGCCGCAGAAGCGGGGGGGCGGGCACCGGGGAGCTGTTTTTT; v_gene: TRBV4-3; d_gene: TRBD2; j_gene: TRBJ2-2; abundance: once
CDR3aa: CASSSQINYGYTF; CDR3nt: TGTGCCAGTAGTTCCCAGATCAACTATGGCTACACCTTC; v_gene: TRBV19; d_gene: NA; j_gene: TRBJ1-2; abundance: NA
CDR3aa: CASSVRAGQQISYQPQHF; CDR3nt: TGTGCCAGCAGTGTGAGGGCGGGCCAGCAGATAAGCTATCAGCCCCAGCATTTT; v_gene: TRBV2; d_gene: NA; j_gene: TRBJ1-5; abundance: NA
CDR3aa: CASSLEYERASGTLVNTEAFF; CDR3nt: TGTGCCAGCAGTTTGGAGTACGAACGCGCAAGCGGGACCTTGGTTAACACTGAAGCTTTCTTT; v_gene: TRBV28; d_gene: NA; j_gene: TRBJ1-1; abundance: NA
CDR3aa: CASSEVPGINEQFF; CDR3nt: TGTGCCAGCAGTGAAGTTCCAGGGATCAATGAGCAGTTCTTC; v_gene: TRBV2; d_gene: NA; j_gene: TRBJ2-1; abundance: NA
CDR3aa: CASSAVAGSHEQYF; CDR3nt: TGTGCCAGCAGCGCGGTCGCAGGGTCCCACGAGCAGTACTTC; v_gene: TRBV9; d_gene: NA; j_gene: TRBJ2-7; abundance: NA
CDR3aa: CASSLVPTSTDTQYF; CDR3nt: TGCGCCAGCAGCTTGGTCCCCACTAGCACAGATACGCAGTATTTT; v_gene: TRBV5-1; d_gene: NA; j_gene: TRBJ2-3; abundance: few
CDR3aa: CASSFDRLSYEQYF; CDR3nt: TGTGCCAGCAGCTTCGACAGATTATCCTACGAGCAGTACTTC; v_gene: TRBV11-2; d_gene: NA; j_gene: TRBJ2-7; abundance: NA
CDR3aa: CASSVTGDNQPQHF; CDR3nt: TGTGCCAGCAGTGTTACGGGTGACAATCAGCCCCAGCATTTT; v_gene: TRBV6-1; d_gene: NA; j_gene: TRBJ1-5; abundance: NA
CDR3aa: CASLDRNTGELFF; CDR3nt: TGTGCCAGCCTTGACAGAAACACCGGGGAGCTGTTTTTT; v_gene: TRBV27; d_gene: NA; j_gene: TRBJ2-2; abundance: once
CDR3aa: CASSQRESQPQHF; CDR3nt: TGTGCCAGCAGTCAAAGGGAGTCTCAGCCCCAGCATTTT; v_gene: TRBV6-6; d_gene: NA; j_gene: TRBJ1-5; abundance: NA
CDR3aa: CASSSQGYGYTF; CDR3nt: TGTGCCAGCAGTTCACAGGGTTATGGCTACACCTTC; v_gene: TRBV27; d_gene: NA; j_gene: TRBJ1-2; abundance: NA
CDR3aa: CASSLLLGQGSSYNEQFF; CDR3nt: TGTGCCAGCAGTCTGCTCCTGGGCCAGGGGTCCTCCTACAATGAGCAGTTCTTC; v_gene: TRBV27; d_gene: NA; j_gene: TRBJ2-1; abundance: NA
CDR3aa: CASTDSPVYQPQHF; CDR3nt: TGTGCCAGCACTGACAGTCCCGTTTATCAGCCCCAGCATTTT; v_gene: TRBV2; d_gene: NA; j_gene: TRBJ1-5; abundance: NA
CDR3aa: CASSQGGSIQYF; CDR3nt: TGCGCCAGCAGCCAAGGAGGGAGCATTCAGTACTTC; v_gene: TRBV4-1; d_gene: NA; j_gene: TRBJ2-4; abundance: NA
CDR3aa: CASGLEAGETQYF; CDR3nt: TGTGCTAGTGGACTGGAGGCGGGAGAGACCCAGTACTTC; v_gene: TRBV12-5; d_gene: NA; j_gene: TRBJ2-5; abundance: NA
CDR3aa: CASGTSELGQGAYEQYF; CDR3nt: TGTGCCAGCGGAACTTCGGAGTTAGGACAGGGCGCCTACGAGCAGTACTTC; v_gene: TRBV7-9; d_gene: TRBD1; j_gene: TRBJ2-7; abundance: NA
CDR3aa: CASSLWGGGQGTYNEQFF; CDR3nt: TGTGCCAGCAGTTTATGGGGTGGGGGACAGGGAACTTACAATGAGCAGTTCTTC; v_gene: TRBV28; d_gene: TRBD1; j_gene: TRBJ2-1; abundance: NA
CDR3aa: CASSESLRRNTEAFF; CDR3nt: TGTGCCAGCAGTGAATCCCTGCGGAGGAACACTGAAGCTTTCTTT; v_gene: TRBV6-1; d_gene: NA; j_gene: TRBJ1-1; abundance: NA
CDR3aa: CASSLDHGGNTEAFF; CDR3nt: TGTGCCAGCAGCTTAGATCACGGGGGGAACACTGAAGCTTTCTTT; v_gene: TRBV11-2; d_gene: NA; j_gene: TRBJ1-1; abundance: NA
CDR3aa: CASSPKGTSDTGELFF; CDR3nt: TGTGCCAGCAGCCCGAAGGGGACTAGCGACACCGGGGAGCTGTTTTTT; v_gene: TRBV6-4; d_gene: TRBD2; j_gene: TRBJ2-2; abundance: once
CDR3aa: CASSYGRANTEAFF; CDR3nt: TGTGCCAGCAGTTACGGGCGGGCGAACACTGAAGCTTTCTTT; v_gene: TRBV6-5; d_gene: NA; j_gene: TRBJ1-1; abundance: NA
CDR3aa: CASSPSSENSPLHF; CDR3nt: TGTGCCAGCTCACCAAGTAGCGAGAATTCACCCCTCCACTTT; v_gene: TRBV18; d_gene: NA; j_gene: TRBJ1-6; abundance: few
CDR3aa: CASSPQAGDLGLAGVPSYEQYF; CDR3nt: TGTGCCAGCAGCCCCCAGGCGGGGGACCTGGGACTAGCGGGGGTACCCTCCTACGAGCAGTACTTC; v_gene: TRBV2; d_gene: TRBD2; j_gene: TRBJ2-7; abundance: NA
CDR3aa: CASSWRGDWAEAFF; CDR3nt: TGTGCCAGCAGCTGGCGCGGGGACTGGGCTGAAGCTTTCTTT; v_gene: TRBV12-1; d_gene: NA; j_gene: TRBJ1-1; abundance: NA
CDR3aa: CASRDNYSNQPQHF; CDR3nt: TGTGCCAGCAGGGACAACTATAGCAATCAGCCCCAGCATTTT; v_gene: TRBV28; d_gene: NA; j_gene: TRBJ1-5; abundance: NA
CDR3aa: CASSSGGGAHNEQFF; CDR3nt: TGTGCCAGCAGCTCTGGCGGGGGGGCCCACAATGAGCAGTTCTTC; v_gene: TRBV5-4; d_gene: TRBD2; j_gene: TRBJ2-1; abundance: NA
CDR3aa: CASRASGGYEQYF; CDR3nt: TGTGCCAGCAGAGCTAGCGGGGGCTACGAGCAGTACTTC; v_gene: TRBV28; d_gene: TRBD2; j_gene: TRBJ2-7; abundance: NA
CDR3aa: CASSRTGEKLFF; CDR3nt: TGTGCCAGCAGCCGAACGGGTGAAAAACTGTTTTTT; v_gene: TRBV6-5; d_gene: NA; j_gene: TRBJ1-4; abundance: NA
CDR3aa: CASSEGRNSPLHF; CDR3nt: TGTGCCAGCAGTGAAGGGAGGAATTCACCCCTCCACTTT; v_gene: TRBV2; d_gene: NA; j_gene: TRBJ1-6; abundance: few
CDR3aa: CASSTAGAGAFYEQYF; CDR3nt: TGTGCCAGCAGTACCGCTGGAGCGGGGGCTTTCTACGAGCAGTACTTC; v_gene: TRBV28; d_gene: TRBD2; j_gene: TRBJ2-7; abundance: NA
CDR3aa: CASRDREGSNQPQHF; CDR3nt: TGTGCCAGCAGAGACAGGGAAGGAAGCAATCAGCCCCAGCATTTT; v_gene: TRBV6-1; d_gene: TRBD1; j_gene: TRBJ1-5; abundance: NA
CDR3aa: CAWSVLEFPYEQYF; CDR3nt: TGTGCCTGGAGTGTACTTGAGTTCCCCTACGAGCAGTACTTC; v_gene: TRBV30; d_gene: NA; j_gene: TRBJ2-7; abundance: NA
CDR3aa: CASSRTSGGYEQFF; CDR3nt: TGTGCCAGCAGTAGGACTAGCGGGGGGTATGAGCAGTTCTTC; v_gene: TRBV6-1; d_gene: TRBD2; j_gene: TRBJ2-1; abundance: NA
CDR3aa: CASSQDLQAYNEKLFF; CDR3nt: TGTGCCAGCAGCCAAGATCTGCAGGCCTATAATGAAAAACTGTTTTTT; v_gene: TRBV4-2; d_gene: NA; j_gene: TRBJ1-4; abundance: NA
CDR3aa: CASSLPAWQGDGYTF; CDR3nt: TGTGCCAGCAGCTTACCGGCCTGGCAGGGTGATGGCTACACCTTC; v_gene: TRBV11-2; d_gene: NA; j_gene: TRBJ1-2; abundance: few
CDR3aa: CASSLPGPGVYSNQPQHF; CDR3nt: TGTGCCAGCAGTTTACCTGGCCCCGGGGTTTATAGCAATCAGCCCCAGCATTTT; v_gene: TRBV28; d_gene: NA; j_gene: TRBJ1-5; abundance: NA
CDR3aa: CASSQATSGGLLTDTQYF; CDR3nt: TGCGCCAGCAGCCAGGCAACTAGCGGGGGCTTACTCACAGATACGCAGTATTTT; v_gene: TRBV4-3; d_gene: TRBD2; j_gene: TRBJ2-3; abundance: NA
CDR3aa: CASSPSPGTGGPLYGYTF; CDR3nt: TGTGCCAGCAGCCCCAGTCCCGGGACAGGGGGCCCGCTCTATGGCTACACCTTC; v_gene: TRBV7-3; d_gene: TRBD1; j_gene: TRBJ1-2; abundance: NA
CDR3aa: CASKTGQGSYEQYF; CDR3nt: TGTGCCAGCAAAACCGGACAGGGGAGCTACGAGCAGTACTTC; v_gene: TRBV6-5; d_gene: TRBD1; j_gene: TRBJ2-7; abundance: NA
CDR3aa: CASSQSPLYGKNTEAFF; CDR3nt: TGCGCCAGCAGTCAATCACCCTTATACGGGAAGAACACTGAAGCTTTCTTT; v_gene: TRBV23-1; d_gene: NA; j_gene: TRBJ1-1; abundance: NA